The T cell receptor beta chain described here comes from a study of OX40 agonist ivuxolimab in advanced cancers. As for the study in general: Among those treated, three patients had partial responses, one with hepatocellular carcinoma and two with cutaneous melanoma.

Sequenced by immunoSEQ multiplex PCR; TCRdb stores in-frame clones only, minus some. The sample contains around 70,000 clones, around 86% of which appear only once. V dropped 0 bases and J dropped 9 bases, with 19 bases sitting between them. The CDR3 length is 16 residues. Germline CDR1 and CDR2: SGHRS and YFSETQ. The receptor's source is an adult with an advanced solid tumor such as melanoma, head and neck, liver or kidney cancer. This chain links TRBV5-1 with TRBJ2-1; weak D call: TRBD1 (6 bases). The starting material was CD4+ or CD8+ T cells sorted from blood, obtained in a trial of the OX40 agonist ivuxolimab. The CDR3 sequence is CASSLEGHPSASEQFF. CDR3 coding DNA: TGCGCCAGCAGCTTGGAGGGACACCCCTCTGCTTCTGAGCAGTTCTTC. The full variable domain, its missing parts supplied by reference TRBV5-1 and TRBJ2-1, is KAGVTQTPRYLIKTRGQQVTLSCSPISGHRSVSWYQQTPGQGLQFLFEYFSETQRNKGNFPGRFSGRQFSNSRSEMNVSTLELGDSALYLCASSLEGHPSASEQFFGPGTRLTVL.